The next 28 T cell receptor beta chains were all read from a single sample in a study of T cells in Graves' hyperthyroidism and ophthalmopathy (dated by TCRdb to between 2019 and 2020). Library prep was done by multiplex PCR. Sequencing was carried out with an Illumina HiSeq 2000. TCR beta CDR3 regions were amplified from RNA transcripts. The TCR CDR3 was subjected to a first round of RT-PCR using the HTBI primer set and the Qiagen OneStep RT-PCR kit. The public reads were reanalyzed by TCRdb: fastp trimming at Q25, MiXCR alignment, in-frame beta chains only. Each entry is one CDR3 protein sequence, shown with its most common DNA and genes. This sample holds some 180,000 distinct CDR3 sequences; less than 20% were observed only once. The ten top clones hold around 52% of the sample. What was sequenced was blood. The receptors were sampled from a woman aged 45 to 65 with Graves' hyperthyroidism.

This clonotype was seen at least ten times. The CDR3 DNA reads TGTGCCAGCAGGTCCGGGACAGGGGCCTCGCATGAGCAGTTCTTC. The encoded protein is CASRSGTGASHEQFF. This chain uses TRBV7-2 with TRBJ2-1, with TRBD1 identical over 10 bases. The CDR3 has 15 amino acids. Germline lookup yields CDR1 SGHTA and CDR2 FQGNSA. V was clipped by 6 bases and J by 8 bases; unmatched bases: 10.

There are many counts of this clonotype. The chain carries TRBV29-1 and TRBJ1-3, with no clear D. Between the trimmed V and J ends, which lost 4 bases and 4 bases, there was a span of 11 bases. This CDR3 contains 13 residues. Germline CDR1 SQVTM, CDR2 ANQGSEA. In nucleotides, the CDR3 is TGCAGCGTTGCCATACAGAAAGGAAACACCATATATTTT. It codes for CSVAIQKGNTIYF.

Notes on this clonotype: One base away lies a much larger clone, so this may be a sequencing read error. This chain uses TRBV9 with TRBJ1-2; the D is unclear. Germline CDR1 is SGDLS and CDR2 is YYNGEE. CDR3 length: 11 amino acids. Trimming removed 5 bases at V and 5 bases at J, with 7 bases between. The CDR3 is CASRAEYGYTF. Written as DNA, the CDR3 is TGTGCCAGCAGGGCAGAGTATGGCTACACCTTC.

This clonotype has ten or more counts. This chain uses TRBV18 with TRBJ2-3; D uncertain. Germline V lookup: CDR1 KGHSH, CDR2 LQKENI. This CDR3 comprises 14 residues. Trimming pared 3 bases from V and 4 bases from J, leaving 11 bases between. In nucleotides, the CDR3 is TGTGCCAGCTCACCTTTACCGGGCTCAGATACGCAGTATTTT. It codes for CASSPLPGSDTQYF.

The gene calls are TRBV6-2 or TRBV6-3 and TRBJ2-3; D is ambiguous. Germline CDR1 and CDR2: MNHEY and SVGEGT. The CDR3 consists of 11 residues. V lost 4 bases and J lost 6, with 5 bases in between. CDR3 bases: TGTGCCAGCAGTTCCTGGGATACGCAGTATTTT. It yields the protein CASSSWDTQYF.

This clonotype was seen at least ten times. The chain uses TRBV12-3 or TRBV12-4 and TRBJ1-2; weak D call: TRBD1 (6 bases). V was cut by 3 bases and J by 4 bases, with 21 bases left in between. The CDR3 extends over 17 amino acids. The CDR3 region has the DNA TGTGCCAGCAGTTTTTACGGGGGGCGCGAAGCCACCTATGGCTACACCTTC. This codes for CASSFYGGREATYGYTF.

This clonotype showed up many times. J is TRBJ2-7 and V is TRBV12-5; 7 nucleotides match TRBD2. This CDR3 has 16 amino acids. Germline-derived CDR1 and CDR2 are LGHNT and FRNRAP. V lost 2 bases, J lost 4 bases, and 11 bases stayed unmatched. The CDR3 spells CASGLQGTSAQYEQYF. CDR3 nucleotide sequence: TGTGCTAGTGGTTTGCAGGGAACTAGCGCGCAATACGAGCAGTACTTC.

This clonotype occurred many times. The chain employs TRBV28 and TRBJ2-5; 9 nucleotides match TRBD1. The CDR3 is 16 amino acids. The germline V gene has CDR1 MDHEN and CDR2 SYDVKM. The V and J ends lost 6 bases and 4 bases, in that order; junction bases with no gene match: 12. DNA for the CDR3: TGTGCCAGCAGGACTGGGACAGGGTCGGACCTAGAGACCCAGTACTTC. This encodes CASRTGTGSDLETQYF.

This clonotype was detected only once. The V and J genes are TRBV28 and TRBJ1-1; D remains ambiguous. The length of the CDR3 is 12 residues. In germline, CDR1 is MDHEN, CDR2 SYDVKM. The V end lost 6 bases, the J end lost 11 bases, and 16 bases lay between the germline ends. The CDR3 spells CASSLGSGAAFF. The CDR3 bases are TGTGCCAGCAGCTTGGGTTCGGGAGCGGCTTTCTTT.

The sample holds many counts of this clonotype. V gene TRBV20-1 combines with J gene TRBJ2-7; 8 bases map to TRBD1. Looked up from germline, CDR1 is DFQATT and CDR2 is SNEGSKA (reference sequence). The CDR3 extends over 13 amino acids. Losses at the gene ends were 4 bases for V and 4 bases for J; bases not matched to a gene: 6. Here the CDR3 DNA reads TGCAGTGCTACAGGGGGCAGGGGTTACGAGCAGTACTTC. Protein: CSATGGRGYEQYF.

The V and J genes are TRBV4-2 and TRBJ1-4, with D possibly matching TRBD1 (5 bases). The CDR3 spans 15 residues. Trimming took off 5 bases at V and 0 bases at J, with 10 bases between the two ends. CDR1 and CDR2 (germline): LGHNA, YNFKEQ. CDR3 protein: CASSKTVATNEKLFF. The CDR3 DNA reads as TGTGCCAGCAGCAAGACAGTTGCAACTAATGAAAAACTGTTTTTT.

The CDR3 coding sequence is TGCAGTGCTAGTTCGAGTGAGGAGCAGATATCTAGCACAGATACGCAGTATTTT. Protein: CSASSSEEQISSTDTQYF. The rearrangement links TRBV20-1 to TRBJ2-3, with no clear D. This CDR3 is 18 amino acids long. V was shortened by 3 bases and J by 0 bases, with 22 bases between the two germline ends. Per the germline V gene, CDR1 is DFQATT and CDR2 is SNEGSKA (reference sequence).

Worth noting for this clonotype: This could be a read error, since a much larger clone is one nucleotide away. Given the absence of the conserved phenylalanine or tryptophan at the CDR3 end, a read error is likely. The rearrangement uses TRBV3-1 and TRBJ2-1; 8 nucleotides agree with TRBD2. CDR1 is LGHDT, CDR2 YNNKEL, per germline (reference sequence). The J segment lost 8 bases and the V segment lost 0 bases, leaving 9 bases of the junction unmatched. The CDR3 is 16 residues long. This CDR3 is CASSQDQGLVRDEQFS. The CDR3 nucleotides are TGTGCCAGCAGCCAAGATCAGGGACTAGTTCGTGATGAGCAGTTCTCC.

Many counts were recorded for this clonotype. The rearrangement joins TRBV6-1 to TRBJ2-7; 8 bases agree with TRBD1. The CDR3 has 15 residues. V was clipped by 5 bases and J by 2 bases; unmatched bases: 8. From germline, CDR1 is MNHNS and CDR2 SASEGT. The CDR3 DNA reads as TGTGCCAGCAGTCCTACCCGACAGGGGACCTACGAGCAGTACTTC. Protein: CASSPTRQGTYEQYF.

The J gene is TRBJ2-5, the V gene TRBV4-1; maybe TRBD2 (5 bases). Trimming removed 1 base at V and 4 bases at J, with 10 bases between. The CDR3 loop spans 14 amino acids. CDR1 is MGHRA and CDR2 is YSYEKL in the germline V gene. This chain's CDR3 is CASSQVTRRETQYF. The DNA of the CDR3 is TGCGCCAGCAGCCAAGTCACTAGGCGAGAGACCCAGTACTTC.

The chain carries TRBV5-1 and TRBJ2-5; TRBD1 matches at 8 bases. CDR1 is SGHRS and CDR2 is YFSETQ in the germline V gene. The CDR3 runs to 14 residues. Trimming at V came to 3 bases and at J to 4 bases, leaving 5 bases not matched to a gene. As DNA, the CDR3 is TGCGCCAGCAGCTCCGGACAGGGATTAGAGACCCAGTACTTC. Its protein product is CASSSGQGLETQYF.

V gene TRBV19 combines with J gene TRBJ2-3, with 9 bases lining up with TRBD2. The CDR3 has 15 residues. V gave up 11 bases and J gave up 4 bases; unmatched junction bases: 13. The germline gives CDR1 LNHDA, CDR2 SQIVND (reference sequence). This CDR3 is CAANPTSGGSDTQYF. CDR3 nucleotide sequence: TGTGCCGCTAATCCGACTAGCGGAGGGTCAGATACGCAGTATTTT.

This clonotype has more than one count but fewer than ten. The J gene is TRBJ2-3, the V gene TRBV29-1, with D perhaps TRBD2 (5 bases). The V gene lost 3 bases and the J gene lost 5 bases, with 15 bases spanning the gap. The CDR3 runs to 14 residues. The germline V gene has CDR1 SQVTM and CDR2 ANQGSEA. CDR3 bases: TGCAGCGTTGAGGGTGGGAGTTTAGGAGATACGCAGTATTTT. Protein sequence: CSVEGGSLGDTQYF.

This clonotype appeared many times. DNA of the CDR3: TGTGCCAGCAGCTTTGGCCCGGTCGTAGAAGCTTTCTTT. Amino acid sequence: CASSFGPVVEAFF. This sequence joins TRBV11-2 and TRBJ1-1; no clear D. The CDR3 runs to 13 residues. Trimming stripped 3 bases from V and 8 bases from J, with 13 bases between. The V gene's germline CDR1 is SGHAT and CDR2 FQNNGV.

This clonotype was counted ten times or more. The chain has TRBV7-9 and TRBJ1-2, with D possibly TRBD1 on 6 matching bases. The germline gives CDR1 SEHNR, CDR2 FQNEAQ (reference sequence). This CDR3 is 15 amino acids long. V lost 0 bases, J lost 4 bases, and 12 bases lay in between. The CDR3 region has the DNA TGTGCCAGCAGCTTAGCGGACAGTCCCCTCTATGGCTACACCTTC. Amino acid sequence: CASSLADSPLYGYTF.

The chain uses TRBV30 and TRBJ2-6; no firm D call. Germline CDR1 GTSNPN, CDR2 SVGIG (reference sequence). The CDR3 loop spans 15 amino acids. Trimming stripped 3 bases from V and 3 bases from J, with 12 bases between. CDR3 residues: CAWRIKGFGANVLTF. CDR3 in DNA: TGTGCCTGGAGGATAAAGGGTTTTGGGGCCAACGTCCTGACTTTC.

This clonotype showed up just a few times. The rearrangement joins TRBV6-5 to TRBJ2-1; 9 nucleotides line up with TRBD2. Germline CDR1 and CDR2: MNHEY and SVGAGI. CDR3 length: 14 amino acids. V was pared by 0 bases and J by 10 bases, with 4 bases of the junction left unmatched. CDR3 amino acids: CASSYSVAGGEQFF. The DNA of the CDR3 is TGTGCCAGCAGTTACTCTGTGGCGGGAGGGGAGCAGTTCTTC.

This clonotype was detected many times. This chain connects TRBV27 to TRBJ1-1; D may be TRBD1 (6 bases). The CDR3 covers 17 residues. CDR1 is MNHEY, CDR2 SMNVEV, per germline (reference sequence). Between the trimmed V and J ends, which lost 2 bases and 0 bases, there was a span of 16 bases. CDR3 in amino acids: CASSLEGEGWMNTEAFF. For the CDR3, the DNA is TGTGCCAGCAGTTTAGAGGGGGAAGGATGGATGAACACTGAAGCTTTCTTT.

This clonotype was picked up many times. The chain joins TRBV28 to TRBJ2-3; a weak D match, TRBD2 (6 bases). This CDR3 has 13 residues. V shed 5 bases and J shed 7 bases, with 13 bases lying between them. Germline V lookup: CDR1 MDHEN, CDR2 SYDVKM. CDR3 in amino acids: CASSERTIYTQYF. CDR3 DNA: TGTGCCAGCAGTGAGAGGACTATTTATACGCAGTATTTT.

This clonotype was counted ten times or more. The chain is built from TRBV12-3 or TRBV12-4 and TRBJ2-3; tentative D call: TRBD2 (6 bases). Trimming left V 3 bases short and J 1 base short, with 11 bases between. This CDR3 has 15 amino acids. The CDR3, as DNA: TGTGCCAGCAGTTTTGACCCGGGGGGCACAGATACGCAGTATTTT. Its protein product is CASSFDPGGTDTQYF.

The rearrangement joins TRBV24-1 to TRBJ1-2; TRBD1 agrees at 7 bases. Per germline, CDR1 KGHDR and CDR2 SFDVKD. There are 13 residues in the CDR3. V lost 12 bases and J lost 2; bases outside the gene matches: 8. In DNA form, the CDR3 reads TGTGCCTCTAGCAAGGGACAGAACTATGGCTACACCTTC. Translated: CASSKGQNYGYTF.

This clonotype was recorded a few times. This chain links TRBV7-8 with TRBJ1-4, with D perhaps TRBD1 (5 bases). The length of the CDR3 is 13 residues. V was cut by 5 bases and J by 8 bases, with 12 bases left in between. Germline-derived CDR1 and CDR2 are SGHVS and FQNEAQ. CDR3 nucleotide sequence: TGTGCCAGCAGCCCGGGACCGGAGGAAAAACTGTTTTTT. Its translation is CASSPGPEEKLFF.

This clonotype was seen at least ten times. The CDR3 sequence: CASSPEPGSSYNEQFF. The CDR3 nucleotides are TGCGCCAGCAGCCCGGAACCGGGGTCCTCCTACAATGAGCAGTTCTTC. The chain uses TRBV5-1 and TRBJ2-1; D is perhaps TRBD2 (5 bases). The CDR3 totals 16 residues. The germline CDR1 and CDR2 sequences are SGHRS and YFSETQ. The V gene lost 4 bases and the J gene lost 0 bases, with 14 bases spanning the gap.